The 5 T cell receptor beta chains below come from one sample, sequenced in a study of T-cell reconstitution after alpha-beta-depleted transplantation in children. A TCRbeta library incorporating unique molecular identifiers was prepared. TCRdb processed the PCR reads anew with MiXCR; each CDR3 protein has one entry. This sample yields a few hundred thousand distinct CDR3 sequences, of which 10% to 13% are seen a single time; approximately 2.3% belongs to the top ten. The sequencing here drew on PBMCs from the stem cell graft donor, taken from the stem cell graft. These receptors all stem from a human donor who donated a stem cell graft to a child with acute lymphoblastic leukemia.

The chain links TRBV7-9 to TRBJ1-2; D is undetermined. The V gene's germline CDR1 is SEHNR and CDR2 FQNEAQ (reference sequence). The CDR3 is 17 residues long. V lost 2 bases, J lost 4 bases, and 20 bases lay in between. The CDR3 loop is CASSLILIGEQFYGYTF. The CDR3 nucleotides are TGTGCCAGCAGCTTAATCCTGATCGGTGAACAGTTCTATGGCTACACCTTC.

In this sample, this clonotype turned up many times. V usage is TRBV28 and J usage is TRBJ2-4; no clear D gene. The CDR3 runs 16 residues. Germline CDR1 is MDHEN and CDR2 is SYDVKM. V lost 3 bases and J lost 5, with 17 bases in between. This chain's CDR3 is CASSFSGVANQNIQYF. The CDR3 nucleotides are TGTGCCAGCAGTTTTTCGGGTGTGGCAAACCAAAACATTCAGTACTTC.

This clonotype occurred many times. The chain is built from TRBV5-1 and TRBJ2-7; D not resolved. Trimming took 4 bases from V and 3 from J, leaving 11 bases between them. The V gene's germline CDR1 is SGHRS and CDR2 YFSETQ. The CDR3 totals 13 residues. The CDR3 reads CASSIDWGYEQYF. The CDR3 DNA reads as TGCGCCAGCAGCATAGACTGGGGCTACGAGCAGTACTTC.

The chain has TRBV5-6 and TRBJ1-3, with D unresolved. Trimming cost V 0 bases and J 3 bases, with 19 bases left between them. Germline CDR1 and CDR2: SGHDT and YYEEEE. The length of the CDR3 is 18 residues. In nucleotides, the CDR3 is TGTGCCAGCAGCTTGGAGGCCAGGTTTACCACGTTTGGAAACACCATATATTTT. It encodes CASSLEARFTTFGNTIYF.

This clonotype was counted between two and nine times. This chain uses TRBV20-1 with TRBJ2-7; 7 bases map to TRBD2. The V gene end was trimmed by 4 bases and the J gene end by 6 bases; junction bases not matched to a gene: 15. From germline, CDR1 is DFQATT and CDR2 SNEGSKA (reference sequence). This CDR3 region has 15 residues. The CDR3 DNA reads TGCAGTGCTAAAAGAGCGTTAGCGGGTTTCTCCGAGCAGTACTTC. It codes for CSAKRALAGFSEQYF.